This entry lists 4 T cell receptor beta chains sequenced from one sample in a study of blood T cell repertoires in COVID-19. Only in-frame clones appear in the TCRdb table, and some are missing; sequencing was by immunoSEQ multiplex PCR. Among about 160,000 clones listed, about 92% were seen once. Sequenced material: peripheral blood. The receptors originated from a man in his 60s with active or convalescent COVID-19.

CDR3 DNA sequence: TGTGCCATCAGGACACAGGGGGCTAACACTGAAGCTTTCTTT. Translating it yields CAIRTQGANTEAFF. The rearrangement links TRBV10-3 to TRBJ1-1, with TRBD1 identical over 9 bases. V was pared by 6 bases and J by 2 bases, with 4 bases of the junction left unmatched. This CDR3 contains 14 residues. CDR1 is ENHRY and CDR2 is SYGVKD in the germline V gene.

The rearrangement uses TRBV5-1 and TRBJ2-7; 7 positions match TRBD2. V dropped 5 bases and J dropped 3; count of bases not matched to a gene: 5. Germline assignment: CDR1 SGHRS and CDR2 YFSETQ. The CDR3 sequence is 13 residues long. The CDR3 DNA follows: TGCGCCAGCAGGGCGGGGGACGACTACGAGCAGTACTTC. This sequence encodes CASRAGDDYEQYF.

V usage is TRBV19 and J usage is TRBJ1-4, with TRBD1 matching 8 bases. Germline V gene lookup returns CDR1 LNHDA and CDR2 SQIVND (reference sequence). After removal of 0 bases from V and 4 bases from J, the junction contained 4 bases not matched to a gene. The CDR3 runs 16 residues. CDR3 nucleotide sequence: TGTGCCAGTAGTATAGACCAGGGACAGGTTAATGAAAAACTGTTTTTT. Amino acids: CASSIDQGQVNEKLFF.

This clone came up once. The chain employs TRBV29-1 and TRBJ1-3; D ambiguous. Germline CDR1 and CDR2: SQVTM and ANQGSEA. V gave up 5 bases and J gave up 0 bases, with 14 bases separating them. This CDR3 contains 15 residues. CDR3 coding DNA: TGCAGCGTTAGTGCCACAGCCTTCTCTGGAAACACCATATATTTT. It translates to CSVSATAFSGNTIYF.